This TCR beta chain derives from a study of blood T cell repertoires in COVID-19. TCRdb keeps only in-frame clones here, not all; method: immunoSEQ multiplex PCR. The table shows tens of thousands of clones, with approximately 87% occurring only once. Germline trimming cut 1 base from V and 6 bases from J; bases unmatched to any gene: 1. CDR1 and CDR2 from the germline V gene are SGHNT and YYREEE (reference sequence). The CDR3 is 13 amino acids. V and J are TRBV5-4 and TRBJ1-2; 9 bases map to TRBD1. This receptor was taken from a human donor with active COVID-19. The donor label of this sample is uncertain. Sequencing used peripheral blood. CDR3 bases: TGTGCCAGCAGCTTGACAGGGGGCGATGGCTACACCTTC. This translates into CASSLTGGDGYTF.